The clone carrying this T cell receptor beta chain was seen more than once but under ten times. Antigen: not known. A single record per CDR3 protein comes from TCRdb applying MiXCR to the multiplex PCR reads. The table shows approximately 12,000 distinct CDR3 sequences, with approximately 46% occurring only once. This sample was included in a study of breast tumors, draining lymph nodes, adjacent tissues. With V trimmed by 0 bases and J by 0 bases, 5 bases remained unmatched. This CDR3 has 17 residues. CDR1 and CDR2 from the germline V gene are SGDLS and YYNGEE. Study outcomes and limitations: Tumor TCR diversity was below lymph nodes but above nontumor tissue. Findings are consistent with lymph node origin and intratumoral expansion of most tumor T cells. That most tumor T cells come from lymph nodes remained unproven.

The rearrangement links TRBV9 to TRBJ2-2; 7 bases line up with TRBD2. This TCR was recovered from a female donor with breast cancer. Some clones in this sample may be carry-over from other donors' samples. Specimen: tumor-adjacent breast tissue. For the CDR3, the DNA is TGTGCCAGCAGCGTAGGTTGGGGGGGATCGAACACCGGGGAGCTGTTTTTT. Its translation is CASSVGWGGSNTGELFF. Looking up the rest from reference TRBV9 and TRBJ2-2 gives the full variable domain: DSGVTQTPKHLITATGQRVTLRCSPRSGDLSVYWYQQSLDQGLQFLIQYYNGEERAKGNILERFSAQQFPDLHSELNLSSLELGDSALYFCASSVGWGGSNTGELFFGEGSRLTVL.